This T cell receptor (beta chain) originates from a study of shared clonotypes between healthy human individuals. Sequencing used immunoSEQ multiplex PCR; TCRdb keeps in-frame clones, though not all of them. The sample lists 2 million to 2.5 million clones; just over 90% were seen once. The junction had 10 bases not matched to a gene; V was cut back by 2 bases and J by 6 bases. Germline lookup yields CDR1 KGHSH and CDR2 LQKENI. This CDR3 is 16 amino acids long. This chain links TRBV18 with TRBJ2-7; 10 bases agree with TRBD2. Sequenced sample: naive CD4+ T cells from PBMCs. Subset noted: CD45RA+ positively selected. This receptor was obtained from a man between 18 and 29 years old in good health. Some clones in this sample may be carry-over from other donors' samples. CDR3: CASSPDGSGGLGEQYF. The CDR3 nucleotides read TGTGCCAGCTCACCAGATGGTAGCGGGGGGCTCGGCGAGCAGTACTTC.